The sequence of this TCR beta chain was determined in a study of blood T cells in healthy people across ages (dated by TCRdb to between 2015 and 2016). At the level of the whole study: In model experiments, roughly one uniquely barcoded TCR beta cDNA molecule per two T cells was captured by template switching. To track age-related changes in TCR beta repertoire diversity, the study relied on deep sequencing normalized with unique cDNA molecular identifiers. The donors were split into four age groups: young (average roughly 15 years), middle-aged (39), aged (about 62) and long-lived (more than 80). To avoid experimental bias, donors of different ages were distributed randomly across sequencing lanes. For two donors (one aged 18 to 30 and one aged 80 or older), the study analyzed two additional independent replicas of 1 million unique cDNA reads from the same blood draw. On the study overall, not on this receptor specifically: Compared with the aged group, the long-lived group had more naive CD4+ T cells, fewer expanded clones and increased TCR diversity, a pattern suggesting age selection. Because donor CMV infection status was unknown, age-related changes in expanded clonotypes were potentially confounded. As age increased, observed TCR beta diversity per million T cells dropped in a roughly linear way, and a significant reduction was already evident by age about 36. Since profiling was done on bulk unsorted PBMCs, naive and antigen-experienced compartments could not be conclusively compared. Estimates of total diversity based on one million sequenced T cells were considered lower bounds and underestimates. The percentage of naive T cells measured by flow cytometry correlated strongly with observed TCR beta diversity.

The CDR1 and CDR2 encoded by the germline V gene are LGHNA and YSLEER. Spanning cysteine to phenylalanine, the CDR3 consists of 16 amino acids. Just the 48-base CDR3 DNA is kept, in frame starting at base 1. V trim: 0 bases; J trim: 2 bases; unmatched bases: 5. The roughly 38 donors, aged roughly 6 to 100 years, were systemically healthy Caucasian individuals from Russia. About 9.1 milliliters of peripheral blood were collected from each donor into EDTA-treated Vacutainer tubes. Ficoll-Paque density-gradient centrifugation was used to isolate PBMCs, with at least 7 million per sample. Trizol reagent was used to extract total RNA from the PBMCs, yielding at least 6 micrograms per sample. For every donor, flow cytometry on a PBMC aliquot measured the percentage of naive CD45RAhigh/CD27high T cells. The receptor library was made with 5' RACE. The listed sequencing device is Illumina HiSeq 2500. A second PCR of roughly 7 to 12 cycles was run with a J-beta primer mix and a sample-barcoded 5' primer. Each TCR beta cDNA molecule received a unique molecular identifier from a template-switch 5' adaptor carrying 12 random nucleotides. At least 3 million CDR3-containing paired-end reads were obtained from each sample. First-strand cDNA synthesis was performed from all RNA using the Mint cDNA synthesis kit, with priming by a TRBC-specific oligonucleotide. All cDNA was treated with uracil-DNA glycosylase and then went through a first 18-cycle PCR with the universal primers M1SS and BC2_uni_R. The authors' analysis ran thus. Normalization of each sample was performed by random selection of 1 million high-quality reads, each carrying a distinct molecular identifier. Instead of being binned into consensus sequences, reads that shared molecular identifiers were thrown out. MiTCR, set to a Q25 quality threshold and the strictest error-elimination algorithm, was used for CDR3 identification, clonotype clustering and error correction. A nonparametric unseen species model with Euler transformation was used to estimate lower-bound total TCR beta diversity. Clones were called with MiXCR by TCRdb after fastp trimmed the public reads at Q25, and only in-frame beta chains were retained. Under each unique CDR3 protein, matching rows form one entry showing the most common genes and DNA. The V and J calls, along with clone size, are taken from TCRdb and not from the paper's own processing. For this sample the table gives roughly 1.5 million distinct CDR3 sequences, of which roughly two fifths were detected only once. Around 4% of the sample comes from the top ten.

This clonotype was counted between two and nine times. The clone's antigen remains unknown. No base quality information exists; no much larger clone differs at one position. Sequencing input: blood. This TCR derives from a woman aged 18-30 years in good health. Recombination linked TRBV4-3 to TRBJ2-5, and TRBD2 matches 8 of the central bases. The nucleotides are TGCGCCAGCAGCCAAGATGCAGCGGGAGATCAAGAGACCCAGTACTTC. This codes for CASSQDAAGDQETQYF.